This T cell receptor (beta chain) emerged from a study of blood T cell repertoires in COVID-19 (TCRdb year 2020). A note on the overall study: The collaborator samples originated in the United States, Italy and Spain and spanned the acute and convalescent phases of COVID-19. Nearly every sample came with metadata listing a de-identified subject ID, COVID-19 status, age in years and sex. The material from the prospective study consisted of cDNA or gDNA derived from T cells, B-cell-depleted T cells, or PBMCs. The samples were drawn from two sources: the first 160 participants of the ongoing ImmuneRACE study, and fewer than 1,500 subjects contributed by 6 global collaborators. HLA class I and class II types, where available, came from metadata supplied by the sample provider rather than from assay-based typing. Subjects who had been exposed to COVID-19, were actively infected with it, or had recovered from it provided the deeply sampled blood TCRbeta repertoires that made up the dataset. The repertoires were made available in a free public database intended to serve as a resource for research on the immune response to SARS-CoV-2. Study-level results and caveats: Clinical and demographic metadata were provided uncurated, with the amount varying by source and participant.

Collaborating institutions collected whole blood in K2EDTA tubes following their own protocols. For TCRbeta analysis, collaborators shipped samples in one of three forms: frozen whole blood, isolated PBMCs, or DNA extracted from either of those sample types. The V end loses 4 bases and the J end loses 8 bases, and a stretch of 14 bases separates them. The CDR3 runs 12 residues from the cysteine to the phenylalanine. Here the CDR3 DNA is all that survives: 36 bases in frame from base 1. CDR1 and CDR2 (GTSNPN, SVGIG) derive from the germline V gene (reference sequence). TCRbeta CDR3 regions were amplified from genomic DNA by means of the immunoSEQ Assay, a bias-controlled multiplex PCR. The paper's data handling went like this. The number of nucleated cells in each sample was estimated from the amplification of reference gene primers within the assay. Sequence reads were collapsed and filtered to measure the absolute abundance of every unique TCRbeta CDR3 rearrangement. Productive Simpson clonality was computed per sample as the square root of Simpson's diversity index over productive rearrangements. TCRdb took over this immuneACCESS table, retaining in-frame rearrangements with V and J assigned. Such tables are incomplete; in checked studies, under half of the missing clones stem from an unresolved V gene, and the remainder is unexplained. The V and J calls and the clone size are those of that table, but D and trimming were determined from the DNA. Counted in this sample were around 68,000 clones; roughly 81% of them appeared once. The top ten hold 9.2% of the sample.

In the case of this clone: Its antigen specificity is not known. One base away there is no much larger clone; base qualities are not given.

The sequencing input was peripheral blood. This receptor was taken from a human donor in a cohort sampled during active COVID-19. The V gene is TRBV30 and the J gene is TRBJ1-2; confidence is insufficient to name the D gene. In nucleotides, the sequence is TGTGCCTGGACCGGGAACGGGTTCGGCTACACCTTC. It translates as CAWTGNGFGYTF.